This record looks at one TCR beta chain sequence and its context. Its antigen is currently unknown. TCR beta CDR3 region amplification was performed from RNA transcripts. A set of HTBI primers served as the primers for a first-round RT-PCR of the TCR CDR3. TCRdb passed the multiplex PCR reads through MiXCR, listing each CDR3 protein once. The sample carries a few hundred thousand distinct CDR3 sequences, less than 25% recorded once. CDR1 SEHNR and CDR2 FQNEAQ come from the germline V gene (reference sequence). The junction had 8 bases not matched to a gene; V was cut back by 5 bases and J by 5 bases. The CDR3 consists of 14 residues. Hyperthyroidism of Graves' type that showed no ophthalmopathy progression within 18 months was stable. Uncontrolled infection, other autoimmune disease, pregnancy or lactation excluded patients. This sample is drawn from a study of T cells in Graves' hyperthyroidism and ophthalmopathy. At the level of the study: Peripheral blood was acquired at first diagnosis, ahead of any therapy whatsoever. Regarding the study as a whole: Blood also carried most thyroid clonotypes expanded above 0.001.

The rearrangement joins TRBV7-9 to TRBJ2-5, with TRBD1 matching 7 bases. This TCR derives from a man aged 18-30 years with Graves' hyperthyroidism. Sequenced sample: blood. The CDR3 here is CASSQTTGRETQYF. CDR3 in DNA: TGTGCCAGCAGCCAGACGACAGGGCGCGAGACCCAGTACTTC.